What follows describes a single T cell receptor (beta chain). Its specificity is not known. Among the donors, all were Caucasian adults who lived in Nashville, Tennessee. The germline CDR1 and CDR2 sequences are SGDLS and YYNGEE. V lost 1 base, J lost 4 bases, and 14 bases lay in between. There are 15 residues in the CDR3. This specimen belongs to a study of shared clonotypes between healthy human individuals. Regarding the study as a whole: Sharing across a few donors was seen in 4% to 6.5% of naive CD4 clonotypes.

Clones were sequenced by immunoSEQ multiplex PCR, and TCRdb holds only the in-frame ones, with some missing. The sample holds about 2.3 million clones, roughly 90% seen once. The rearrangement links TRBV9 to TRBJ1-1; possible D gene TRBD1, 5 bases. The origin of this receptor is a man younger than 35 in good health. Some clones in this sample may be carry-over from other donors' samples. Sequencing input: naive CD4+ T cells from PBMCs. The subset: CD45RA+ positively selected. The CDR3 DNA reads as TGTGCCAGCAGCGTATGGGGGGGGTCTCCCACTGAAGCTTTCTTT. It encodes CASSVWGGSPTEAFF.